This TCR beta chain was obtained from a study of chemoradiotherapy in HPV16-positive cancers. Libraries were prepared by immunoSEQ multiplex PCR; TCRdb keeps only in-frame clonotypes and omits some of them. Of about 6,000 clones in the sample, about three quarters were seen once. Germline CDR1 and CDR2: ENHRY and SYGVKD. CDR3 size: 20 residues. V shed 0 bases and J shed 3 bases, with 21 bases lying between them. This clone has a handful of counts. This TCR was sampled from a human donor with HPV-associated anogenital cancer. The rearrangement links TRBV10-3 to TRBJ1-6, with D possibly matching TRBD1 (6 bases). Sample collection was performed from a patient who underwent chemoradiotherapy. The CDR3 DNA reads TGTGCCATCAGTGAGTCTTCGATGAGGGGGGAAAATTTCTATAATTCACCCCTCCACTTT. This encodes CAISESSMRGENFYNSPLHF.